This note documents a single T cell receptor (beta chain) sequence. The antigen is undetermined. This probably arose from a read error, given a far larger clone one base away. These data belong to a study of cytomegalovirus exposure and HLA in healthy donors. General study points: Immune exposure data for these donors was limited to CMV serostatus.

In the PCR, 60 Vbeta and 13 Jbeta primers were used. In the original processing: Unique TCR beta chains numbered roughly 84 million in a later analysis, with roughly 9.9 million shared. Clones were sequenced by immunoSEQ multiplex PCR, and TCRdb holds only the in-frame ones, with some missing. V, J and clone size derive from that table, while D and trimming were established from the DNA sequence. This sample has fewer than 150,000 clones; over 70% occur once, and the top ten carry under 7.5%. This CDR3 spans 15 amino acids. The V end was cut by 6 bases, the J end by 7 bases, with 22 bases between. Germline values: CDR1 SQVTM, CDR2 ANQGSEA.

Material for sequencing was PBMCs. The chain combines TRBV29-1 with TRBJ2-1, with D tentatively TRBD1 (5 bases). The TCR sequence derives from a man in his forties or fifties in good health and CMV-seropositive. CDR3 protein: CSVDLWGPLENEQFF. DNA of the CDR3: TGCAGCGTGGACCTCTGGGGCCCCCTTGAAAATGAGCAGTTCTTC.